This is a list of T cell receptor beta chains from one sample in a study of T-cell memory formation after mild COVID-19. TCRdb redid the calling of the 5' RACE reads with MiXCR, one entry per CDR3 protein. This table holds roughly 400,000 distinct CDR3 sequences, 20% to 25% found once. The sample comprised PBMCs or a T cell subset sorted from them (not recorded which). These receptors were taken from an adult woman who had mild COVID-19 (a few samples of this study predate the infection). Cell type and time point are not known. Each CDR3 is given with its conserved first and last residue. D genes are given only for firm matches. Clone size, where shown, is once, few, many, or a class for clones that have expanded.

TRBV5-1	many	TRBJ1-2	-	CASNPGSRLNYGYTF	TGCGCCAGCAATCCGGGCAGCCGTCTTAACTATGGCTACACCTTC
TRBV6-4	-	TRBJ2-1	-	CASSAQGDEQFF	TGTGCCAGCAGTGCTCAAGGGGATGAGCAGTTCTTC
TRBV10-3	few	TRBJ2-3	-	CAISHGLDTQYF	TGTGCCATCAGTCACGGGCTAGATACGCAGTATTTT
TRBV7-9	few	TRBJ2-7	TRBD2	CASSPGRGSASYEQYF	TGTGCCAGCAGCCCAGGGAGGGGTAGCGCCTCCTACGAGCAGTACTTC
TRBV5-6	-	TRBJ1-1	TRBD1	CASSVQGARTTEAFF	TGTGCCAGCAGCGTACAGGGGGCAAGGACCACTGAAGCTTTCTTT
TRBV12-3/TRBV12-4	-	TRBJ2-3	TRBD2	CASSLDPTSGGRGTQYF	TGTGCCAGCAGCCTAGATCCGACTAGCGGGGGCCGGGGTACGCAGTATTTT
TRBV20-1	-	TRBJ1-2	TRBD1	CSAPIRRTGNYGYTF	TGCAGTGCGCCGATTCGGCGGACAGGGAACTATGGCTACACCTTC
TRBV6-2/TRBV6-3	-	TRBJ2-5	-	CASSYETGGGQETQYF	TGTGCCAGCAGTTACGAGACGGGGGGCGGCCAAGAGACCCAGTACTTC
TRBV30	-	TRBJ1-2	-	CAWSASGYGYTF	TGTGCCTGGAGCGCTAGCGGCTATGGCTACACCTTC
TRBV7-9	few	TRBJ2-1	-	CASSLSQGGGNEQFF	TGTGCCAGCAGCTTAAGCCAGGGGGGTGGCAATGAGCAGTTCTTC
TRBV7-9	-	TRBJ2-1	TRBD2	CASSSEPSGGYNEQFF	TGTGCCAGCAGCTCCGAACCTAGCGGGGGTTACAATGAGCAGTTCTTC
TRBV7-2	few	TRBJ2-2	TRBD1	CASSLGQGSTRELFF	TGTGCCAGCAGCTTGGGACAGGGTAGCACCAGGGAGCTGTTTTTT
TRBV15	-	TRBJ2-2	-	CATSRYAGRELFF	TGTGCCACCAGCAGATACGCGGGCAGGGAGCTGTTTTTT
TRBV3-1	-	TRBJ2-7	TRBD1	CASVSETGGLAEQYF	TGTGCCAGTGTTTCGGAGACAGGGGGCTTAGCCGAGCAGTACTTC
TRBV2	-	TRBJ2-7	TRBD2	CASSVAGGFVFEQYF	TGTGCCAGCAGCGTTGCGGGGGGTTTCGTATTCGAGCAGTACTTC
TRBV20-1	-	TRBJ2-3	TRBD2	CSARGGQRTSTDTQYF	TGCAGTGCGCGGGGGGGACAGCGTACTAGCACAGATACGCAGTATTTT
TRBV20-1	few	TRBJ2-3	TRBD1	CSARGRHRGAHTDTQYF	TGCAGTGCTAGAGGAAGGCACAGGGGGGCCCACACAGATACGCAGTATTTT
TRBV7-8	-	TRBJ1-2	-	CASSLVFSGNYGYTF	TGTGCCAGCAGCTTAGTCTTCTCAGGGAACTATGGCTACACCTTC
TRBV4-2	-	TRBJ2-7	TRBD2	CASSQDRVSGSGDYEQYF	TGTGCCAGCAGCCAAGATCGGGTGAGCGGGAGTGGGGACTACGAGCAGTACTTC
TRBV9	once	TRBJ2-7	TRBD1	CASSPRSLTGPTYEQYF	TGTGCCAGCAGCCCTCGATCTTTGACAGGGCCTACCTACGAGCAGTACTTC
TRBV11-1	few	TRBJ2-3	TRBD2	CASSLVPLRAGSDTQYF	TGTGCCAGCAGCTTAGTGCCACTTCGAGCGGGGTCAGATACGCAGTATTTT
TRBV5-5	few	TRBJ1-2	-	CASSLEPGGTPYGYTF	TGTGCCAGCAGCTTGGAACCGGGAGGGACTCCCTATGGCTACACCTTC
TRBV29-1	few	TRBJ1-1	-	CSVDGGSNTEAFF	TGCAGCGTTGATGGGGGGTCTAACACTGAAGCTTTCTTT
TRBV6-1	-	TRBJ1-5	-	CASSVGAAQPQHF	TGTGCCAGCAGTGTGGGCGCAGCTCAGCCCCAGCATTTT
TRBV5-6	many	TRBJ1-5	-	CASSLGWQGGNQPQHF	TGTGCCAGCAGCTTGGGCTGGCAGGGAGGGAATCAGCCCCAGCATTTT
TRBV19	-	TRBJ2-7	TRBD1	CASSIDRGTETRSPYEQYF	TGTGCCAGTAGTATAGATAGGGGGACAGAGACCAGATCACCCTACGAGCAGTACTTC
TRBV2	few	TRBJ2-1	-	CASSEALRNEQFF	TGTGCCAGCAGTGAAGCGCTTCGTAATGAGCAGTTCTTC
TRBV12-3/TRBV12-4	few	TRBJ2-7	TRBD2	CASSLRAGGYEQYF	TGTGCCAGCAGTTTAAGGGCGGGGGGCTACGAGCAGTACTTC
TRBV7-6	few	TRBJ2-1	-	CASSKPQGGQFF	TGTGCCAGCAGCAAGCCACAGGGTGGGCAGTTCTTC
TRBV7-9	-	TRBJ2-7	-	CASSNLGSWEQYF	TGTGCCAGCAGTAATTTGGGGTCTTGGGAGCAGTACTTC
TRBV2	-	TRBJ1-1	-	CASSEQVTGNTEAFF	TGTGCCAGCAGTGAACAAGTGACAGGGAACACTGAAGCTTTCTTT
TRBV5-1	-	TRBJ2-3	-	CASSLATTGDATDTQYF	TGCGCCAGCAGCTTGGCCACAACGGGAGACGCAACAGATACGCAGTATTTT
TRBV5-8	once	TRBJ1-3	TRBD1	CASSIQTGTESGNTIYF	TGTGCCAGCAGCATCCAAACCGGGACAGAGTCTGGAAACACCATATATTTT
TRBV7-9	-	TRBJ2-1	TRBD2	CASSTPGSGGYEQFF	TGTGCCAGCAGCACCCCGGGTAGCGGGGGGTACGAGCAGTTCTTC
TRBV7-9	-	TRBJ1-1	TRBD1	CASSPHGTGGYEAFF	TGTGCCAGCAGCCCCCATGGGACAGGCGGATATGAAGCTTTCTTT
TRBV7-6	many	TRBJ2-1	-	CASSLAGALVNEQFF	TGTGCCAGCAGCTTAGCTGGGGCGCTTGTCAATGAGCAGTTCTTC
TRBV7-3	-	TRBJ2-7	TRBD2	CASSFGGSLSEQYF	TGTGCCAGCAGCTTTGGCGGGAGTCTCAGCGAGCAGTACTTC
TRBV3-1	-	TRBJ1-1	TRBD1	CASSDRGPEAFF	TGTGCCAGCAGCGACAGGGGACCTGAAGCTTTCTTT
TRBV7-8	few	TRBJ1-5	TRBD1	CASTPDRGLYQPQHF	TGTGCCAGCACCCCCGACAGGGGATTGTATCAGCCCCAGCATTTT
TRBV28	few	TRBJ2-2	-	CASTPAGNTGELFF	TGTGCCAGCACCCCAGCAGGGAACACCGGGGAGCTGTTTTTT